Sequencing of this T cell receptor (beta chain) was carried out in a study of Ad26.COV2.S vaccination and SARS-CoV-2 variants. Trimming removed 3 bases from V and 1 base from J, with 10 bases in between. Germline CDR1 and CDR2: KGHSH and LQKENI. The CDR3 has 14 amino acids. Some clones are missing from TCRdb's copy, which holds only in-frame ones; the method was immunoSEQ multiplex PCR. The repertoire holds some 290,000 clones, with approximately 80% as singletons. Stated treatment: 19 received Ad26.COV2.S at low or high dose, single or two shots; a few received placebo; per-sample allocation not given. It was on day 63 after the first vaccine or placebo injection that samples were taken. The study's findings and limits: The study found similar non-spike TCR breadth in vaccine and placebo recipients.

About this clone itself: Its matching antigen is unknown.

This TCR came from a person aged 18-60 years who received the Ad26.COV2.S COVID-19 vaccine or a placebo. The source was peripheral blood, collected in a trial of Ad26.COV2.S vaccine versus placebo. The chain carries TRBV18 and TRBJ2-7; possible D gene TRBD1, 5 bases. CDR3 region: CASSPSRVSYEQYF. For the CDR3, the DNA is TGTGCCAGCTCACCTTCCAGGGTTTCCTACGAGCAGTACTTC. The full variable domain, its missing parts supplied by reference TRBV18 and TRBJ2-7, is NAGVMQNPRHLVRRRGQEARLRCSPMKGHSHVYWYRQLPEEGLKFMVYLQKENIIDESGMPKERFSAEFPKEGPSILRIQQVVRGDSAAYFCASSPSRVSYEQYFGPGTRLTVT.